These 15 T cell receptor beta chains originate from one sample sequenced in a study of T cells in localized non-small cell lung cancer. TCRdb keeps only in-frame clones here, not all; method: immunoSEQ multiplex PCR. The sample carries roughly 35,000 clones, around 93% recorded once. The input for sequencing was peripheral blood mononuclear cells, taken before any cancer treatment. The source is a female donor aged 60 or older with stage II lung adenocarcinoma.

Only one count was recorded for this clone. CDR3 protein: CASSIVQGRSYEQYF. CDR3 DNA sequence: TGTGCCAGTAGTATAGTTCAAGGGAGGTCTTACGAGCAGTACTTC. The chain uses TRBV19 and TRBJ2-7; perhaps TRBD2 as D (6 bases). CDR3 size: 15 residues. Germline-derived CDR1 and CDR2 are LNHDA and SQIVND (reference sequence). The V end lost 1 base, the J end lost 4 bases, and 14 bases lay between the germline ends.

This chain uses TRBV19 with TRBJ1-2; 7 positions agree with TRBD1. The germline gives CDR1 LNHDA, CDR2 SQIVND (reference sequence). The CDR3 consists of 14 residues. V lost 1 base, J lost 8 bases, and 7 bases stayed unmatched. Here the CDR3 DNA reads TGTGCCAGTAGTATAGGACAGGGATACGGCGGCTACACCTTC. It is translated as CASSIGQGYGGYTF. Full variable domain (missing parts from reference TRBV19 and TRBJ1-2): DGGITQSPKYLFRKEGQNVTLSCEQNLNHDAMYWYRQDPGQGLRLIYYSQIVNDFQKGDIAEGYSVSREKKESFPLTVTSAQKNPTAFYLCASSIGQGYGGYTFGSGTRLTVV.

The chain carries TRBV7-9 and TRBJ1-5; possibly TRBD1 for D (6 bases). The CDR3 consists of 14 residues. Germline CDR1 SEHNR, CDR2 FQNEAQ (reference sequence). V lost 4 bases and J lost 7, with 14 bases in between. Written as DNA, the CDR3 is TGTGCCAGCAGCTCTAACAGGGATCACCAGCCCCAGCATTTT. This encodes CASSSNRDHQPQHF. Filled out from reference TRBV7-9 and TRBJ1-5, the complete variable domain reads DTGVSQNPRHKITKRGQNVTFRCDPISEHNRLYWYRQTLGQGPEFLTYFQNEAQLEKSRLLSDRFSAERPKGSFSTLEIQRTEQGDSAMYLCASSSNRDHQPQHFGDGTRLSIL.

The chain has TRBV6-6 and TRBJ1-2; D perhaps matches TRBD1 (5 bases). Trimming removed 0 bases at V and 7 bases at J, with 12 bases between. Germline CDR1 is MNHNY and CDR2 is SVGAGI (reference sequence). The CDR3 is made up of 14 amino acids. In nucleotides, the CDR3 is TGTGCCAGCAGTTACTCGTCCAGGGAGGGTGGCTACACCTTC. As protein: CASSYSSREGGYTF.

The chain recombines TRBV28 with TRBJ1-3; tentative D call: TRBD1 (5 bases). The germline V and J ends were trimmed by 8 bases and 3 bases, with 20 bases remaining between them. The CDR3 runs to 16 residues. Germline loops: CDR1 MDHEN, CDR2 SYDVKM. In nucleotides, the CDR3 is TGTGCCAGCCACTCCCGCCGCGGGGACGGTGGAAACACCATATATTTT. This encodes CASHSRRGDGGNTIYF.

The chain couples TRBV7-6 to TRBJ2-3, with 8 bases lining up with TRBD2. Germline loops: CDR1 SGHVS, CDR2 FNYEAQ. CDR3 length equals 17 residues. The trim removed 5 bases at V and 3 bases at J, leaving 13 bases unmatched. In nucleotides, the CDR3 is TGTGCCAGCAGCCCTCTAGGAGGAAGCGGGAGTACAGATACGCAGTATTTT. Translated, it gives CASSPLGGSGSTDTQYF.

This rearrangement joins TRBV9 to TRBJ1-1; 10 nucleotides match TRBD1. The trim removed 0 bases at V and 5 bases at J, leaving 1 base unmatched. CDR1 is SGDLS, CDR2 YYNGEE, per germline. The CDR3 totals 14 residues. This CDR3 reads CASSVGGQGTEAFF. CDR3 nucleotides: TGTGCCAGCAGCGTAGGGGGACAGGGGACTGAAGCTTTCTTT.

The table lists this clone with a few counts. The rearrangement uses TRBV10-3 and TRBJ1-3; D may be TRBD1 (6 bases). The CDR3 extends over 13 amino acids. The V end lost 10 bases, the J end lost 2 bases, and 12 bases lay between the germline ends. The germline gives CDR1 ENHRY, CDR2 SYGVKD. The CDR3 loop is CATSTGTGNTIYF. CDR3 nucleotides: TGTGCCACGTCCACAGGGACTGGAAACACCATATATTTT.

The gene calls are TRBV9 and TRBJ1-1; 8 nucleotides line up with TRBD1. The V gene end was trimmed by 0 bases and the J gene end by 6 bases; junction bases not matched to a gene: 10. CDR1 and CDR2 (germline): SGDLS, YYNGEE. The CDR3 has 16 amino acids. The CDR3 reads CASSVGQDRGLAEAFF. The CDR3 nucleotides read TGTGCCAGCAGCGTAGGACAAGACAGGGGTTTGGCTGAAGCTTTCTTT.

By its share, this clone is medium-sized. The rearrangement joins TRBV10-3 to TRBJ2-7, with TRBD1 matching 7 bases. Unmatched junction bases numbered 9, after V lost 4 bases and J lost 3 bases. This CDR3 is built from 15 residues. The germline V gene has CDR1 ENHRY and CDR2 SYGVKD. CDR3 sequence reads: CAISGRDGTDYEQYF. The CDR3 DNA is TGTGCCATCAGTGGTAGAGACGGGACAGACTACGAGCAGTACTTC.

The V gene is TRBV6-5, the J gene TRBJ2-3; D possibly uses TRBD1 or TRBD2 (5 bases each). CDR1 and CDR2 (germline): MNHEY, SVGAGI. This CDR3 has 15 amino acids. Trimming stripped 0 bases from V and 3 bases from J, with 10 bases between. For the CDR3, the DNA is TGTGCCAGCAGTTACTCGGGGGTGATTACAGATACGCAGTATTTT. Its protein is CASSYSGVITDTQYF.

CDR3 DNA: TGTGCCAGCAGCCTAATTGGGGTCGGTGAGCAGTTCTTC. The encoded protein is CASSLIGVGEQFF. The chain joins TRBV7-9 to TRBJ2-1; D is undetermined. CDR1 and CDR2 from the germline V gene are SEHNR and FQNEAQ (reference sequence). The ends were cut back, 5 bases at V and 9 bases at J, with 14 bases in the middle. The CDR3 extends over 13 amino acids.

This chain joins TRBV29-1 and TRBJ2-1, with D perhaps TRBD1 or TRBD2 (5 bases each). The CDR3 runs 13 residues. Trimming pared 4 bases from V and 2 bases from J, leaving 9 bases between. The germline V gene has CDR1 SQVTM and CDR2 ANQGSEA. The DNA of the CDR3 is TGCAGCGTTGTGTGGGGGACCTACAATGAGCAGTTCTTC. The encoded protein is CSVVWGTYNEQFF.

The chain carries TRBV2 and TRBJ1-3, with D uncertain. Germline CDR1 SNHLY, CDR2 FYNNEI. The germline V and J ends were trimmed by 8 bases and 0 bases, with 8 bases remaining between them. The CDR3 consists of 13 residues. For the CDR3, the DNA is TGTGCCAGCGGGATGAGCTCTGGAAACACCATATATTTT. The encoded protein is CASGMSSGNTIYF.

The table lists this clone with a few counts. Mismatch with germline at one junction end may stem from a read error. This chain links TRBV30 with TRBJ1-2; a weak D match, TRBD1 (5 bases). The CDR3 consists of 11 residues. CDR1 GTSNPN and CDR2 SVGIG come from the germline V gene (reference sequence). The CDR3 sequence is CAWKGKGPTSF. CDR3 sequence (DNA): TGTGCCTGGAAAGGGAAGGGACCGACGAGCTTC.